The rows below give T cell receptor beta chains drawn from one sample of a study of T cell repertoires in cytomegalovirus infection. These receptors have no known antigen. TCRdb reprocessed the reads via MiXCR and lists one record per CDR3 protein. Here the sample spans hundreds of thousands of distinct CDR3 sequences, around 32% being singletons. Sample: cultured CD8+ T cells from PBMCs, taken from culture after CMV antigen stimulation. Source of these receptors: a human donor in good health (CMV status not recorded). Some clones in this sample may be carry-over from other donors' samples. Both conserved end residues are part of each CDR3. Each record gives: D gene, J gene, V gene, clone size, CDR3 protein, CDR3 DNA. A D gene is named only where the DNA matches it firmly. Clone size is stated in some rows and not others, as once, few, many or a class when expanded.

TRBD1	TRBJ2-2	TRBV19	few	CASRDRGYTGELFF	TGTGCCAGCAGAGACAGGGGTTACACCGGGGAGCTGTTTTTT
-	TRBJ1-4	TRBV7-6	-	CASSSPPGDPATNEKLFF	TGTGCCAGCAGCTCCCCTCCAGGGGACCCTGCAACTAATGAAAAACTGTTTTTT
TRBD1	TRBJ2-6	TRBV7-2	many	CASSLKDRGGANVLTF	TGTGCCAGCAGCTTAAAGGACAGGGGAGGGGCCAACGTCCTGACTTTC
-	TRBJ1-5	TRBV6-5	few	CASSSYGGRNQPQHF	TGTGCCAGCAGTTCCTATGGGGGTCGCAATCAGCCCCAGCATTTT
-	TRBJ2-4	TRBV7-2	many	CASSFIRGLAKNIQYF	TGTGCCAGCAGCTTTATCCGGGGTTTAGCCAAAAACATTCAGTACTTC
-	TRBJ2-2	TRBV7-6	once	CASSLPSAEHTGELFF	TGTGCCAGCAGCTTACCCTCGGCGGAACACACCGGGGAGCTGTTTTTT
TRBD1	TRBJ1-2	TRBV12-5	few	CASGFTRQGGPTEYGYTF	TGTGCTAGTGGTTTCACCCGACAGGGGGGACCCACAGAATATGGCTACACCTTC
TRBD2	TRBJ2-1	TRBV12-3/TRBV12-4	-	CASSRGLAGAYNEQFF	TGTGCCAGCAGCCGTGGACTAGCGGGGGCCTACAATGAGCAGTTCTTC
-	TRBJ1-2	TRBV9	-	CASSVTQGYGYTF	TGTGCCAGCAGCGTTACCCAGGGCTATGGCTACACCTTC
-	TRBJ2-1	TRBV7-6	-	CASRGGTGIPNSNEQFF	TGTGCCAGCAGGGGGGGGACAGGCATACCTAACTCCAATGAGCAGTTCTTC
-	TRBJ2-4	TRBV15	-	CATSTDKFLAKNIQYF	TGTGCCACCAGCACAGACAAGTTTTTAGCCAAAAACATTCAGTACTTC
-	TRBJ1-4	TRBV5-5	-	CTSIPPQGSNEKLFF	TGTACCAGCATCCCCCCCCAGGGCTCAAATGAAAAACTGTTTTTT
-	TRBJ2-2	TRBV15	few	CATSRDLDPKGGPNTGELFF	TGTGCCACCAGCAGAGACCTGGACCCGAAAGGGGGGCCGAACACCGGGGAGCTGTTTTTT
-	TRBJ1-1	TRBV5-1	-	CASSLLGAENTEAFF	TGCGCCAGCAGCTTGTTGGGGGCCGAGAACACTGAAGCTTTCTTT
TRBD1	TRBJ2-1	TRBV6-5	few	CASSLPQGENRYNEQFF	TGTGCCAGCAGCCTCCCTCAGGGGGAGAACCGCTACAATGAGCAGTTCTTC
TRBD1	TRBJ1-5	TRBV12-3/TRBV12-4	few	CASSQTGYDSNQPQHF	TGTGCCAGCAGCCAGACAGGGTATGATAGCAATCAGCCCCAGCATTTT
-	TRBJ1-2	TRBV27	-	CASSLGVSTGPYGYTF	TGTGCCAGCAGTTTAGGAGTATCGACAGGTCCCTATGGCTACACCTTC
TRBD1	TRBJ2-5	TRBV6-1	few	CASSDTGVTQETQYF	TGTGCCAGCAGTGATACAGGGGTGACACAAGAGACCCAGTACTTC
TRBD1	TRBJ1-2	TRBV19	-	CASSIFSGNRGNYGYTF	TGTGCCAGTAGTATATTCTCCGGGAACAGGGGGAACTATGGCTACACCTTC
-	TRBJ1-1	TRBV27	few	CASGRGMNTEAFF	TGTGCCAGCGGACGGGGGATGAACACTGAAGCTTTCTTT
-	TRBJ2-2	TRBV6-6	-	CASSFWPNTGELFF	TGTGCCAGCAGTTTTTGGCCTAACACCGGGGAGCTGTTTTTT
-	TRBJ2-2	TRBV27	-	CASSSWAGANTGELFF	TGTGCCAGCAGTTCCTGGGCAGGCGCGAACACCGGGGAGCTGTTTTTT
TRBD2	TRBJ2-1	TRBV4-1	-	CASSPEELAGVNEQFF	TGCGCCAGCAGCCCCGAGGAACTAGCGGGGGTAAATGAGCAGTTCTTC
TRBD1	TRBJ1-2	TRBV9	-	CASSGMLPSGGNSNYGYTF	TGTGCCAGCAGCGGTATGCTCCCATCAGGGGGGAATTCTAACTATGGCTACACCTTC
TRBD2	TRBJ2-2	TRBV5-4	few	CASSFGLAGMNTGELFF	TGTGCCAGCAGCTTTGGACTAGCGGGGATGAACACCGGGGAGCTGTTTTTT
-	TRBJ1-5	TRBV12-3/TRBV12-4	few	CASRDGANQPQHF	TGTGCCAGCCGAGACGGAGCAAATCAGCCCCAGCATTTT
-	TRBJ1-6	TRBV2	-	CASPGQSNSPLHF	TGTGCCAGCCCCGGACAGTCTAATTCACCCCTCCACTTT
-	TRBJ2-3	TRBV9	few	CASSVMAGVHTDTQYF	TGTGCCAGCAGCGTCATGGCAGGGGTCCACACAGATACGCAGTATTTT
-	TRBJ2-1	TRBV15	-	CATSTAGGGAEQFF	TGTGCCACCAGCACCGCCGGTGGAGGGGCTGAGCAGTTCTTC
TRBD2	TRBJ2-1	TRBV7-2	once	CASNSPPGGGGRDEQFF	TGTGCCAGCAACTCCCCGCCCGGGGGGGGGGGCAGGGATGAGCAGTTCTTC
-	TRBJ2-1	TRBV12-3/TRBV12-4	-	CASGKGEQFF	TGTGCCTCGGGAAAGGGGGAGCAGTTCTTC
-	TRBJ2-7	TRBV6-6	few	CASSYDPLPAAEQYF	TGTGCCAGCAGTTACGACCCATTGCCAGCTGCCGAGCAGTACTTC
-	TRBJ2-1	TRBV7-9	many	CASSLTKNEQFF	TGTGCCAGCAGCCTGACGAAGAATGAGCAGTTCTTC
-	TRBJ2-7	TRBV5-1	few	CASSLRQESYEQYF	TGCGCCAGCAGCTTACGGCAGGAGTCCTACGAGCAGTACTTC
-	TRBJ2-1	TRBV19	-	CASSRESYNEQFF	TGTGCCAGTAGTCGGGAATCCTACAATGAGCAGTTCTTC
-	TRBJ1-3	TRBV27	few	CASSLSPWSSGNTIYF	TGTGCCAGCAGTTTATCCCCCTGGAGCTCTGGAAACACCATATATTTT
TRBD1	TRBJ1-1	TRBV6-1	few	CATVLVPGQGSTEAFF	TGTGCCACCGTGCTCGTACCGGGACAGGGGAGCACTGAAGCTTTCTTT
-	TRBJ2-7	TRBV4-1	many	CASSQDGARSIVEQYF	TGCGCCAGCAGCCAAGATGGGGCCAGGTCCATCGTGGAGCAGTACTTC
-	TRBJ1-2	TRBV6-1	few	CASIPRAIKGYGYTF	TGTGCCAGCATCCCTCGGGCGATAAAGGGCTATGGCTACACCTTC
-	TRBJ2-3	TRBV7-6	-	CASSPGELDLDTQYF	TGTGCCAGCAGCCCGGGGGAACTAGATTTAGATACGCAGTATTTT